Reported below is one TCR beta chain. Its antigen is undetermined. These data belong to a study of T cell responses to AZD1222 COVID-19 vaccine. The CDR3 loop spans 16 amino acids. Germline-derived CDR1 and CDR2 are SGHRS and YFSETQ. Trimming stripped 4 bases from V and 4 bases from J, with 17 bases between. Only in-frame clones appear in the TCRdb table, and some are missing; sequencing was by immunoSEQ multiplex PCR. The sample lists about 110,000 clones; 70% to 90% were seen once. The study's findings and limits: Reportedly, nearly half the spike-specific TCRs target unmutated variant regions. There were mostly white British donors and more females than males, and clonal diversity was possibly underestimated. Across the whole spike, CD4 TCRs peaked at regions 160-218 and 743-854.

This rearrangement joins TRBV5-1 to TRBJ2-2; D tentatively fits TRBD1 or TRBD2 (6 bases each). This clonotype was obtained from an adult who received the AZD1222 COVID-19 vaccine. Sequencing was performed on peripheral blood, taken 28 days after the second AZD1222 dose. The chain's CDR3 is CASSQNGGQVTGELFF. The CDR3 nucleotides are TGCGCCAGCAGCCAAAACGGGGGCCAAGTCACCGGGGAGCTGTTTTTT.